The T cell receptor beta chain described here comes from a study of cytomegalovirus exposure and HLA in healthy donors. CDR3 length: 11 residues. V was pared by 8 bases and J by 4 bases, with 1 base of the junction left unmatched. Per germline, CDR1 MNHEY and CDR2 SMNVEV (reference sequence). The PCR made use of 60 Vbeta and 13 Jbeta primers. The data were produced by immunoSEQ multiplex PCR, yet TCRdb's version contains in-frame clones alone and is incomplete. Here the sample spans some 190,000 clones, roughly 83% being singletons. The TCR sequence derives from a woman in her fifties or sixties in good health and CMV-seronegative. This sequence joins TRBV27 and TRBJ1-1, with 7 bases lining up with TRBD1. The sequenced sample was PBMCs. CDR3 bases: TGTGCCAGCTACAGGGGCACTGAAGCTTTCTTT. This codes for CASYRGTEAFF.